These T cell receptor beta chains were read from a single sample in a study of shared clonotypes between healthy human individuals. Using immunoSEQ multiplex PCR, the repertoire was profiled, and TCRdb retains in-frame clones only, with some absent. The sample contains roughly 1 million clones, about 76% of which appear only once. Sequences were obtained from memory CD4+ T cells sorted from blood. Source of these receptors: a man aged 18 to 29 in good health. CDR3s leave out the opening cysteine and the closing phenylalanine or tryptophan. Each record gives: J gene, V gene, CDR3 protein.

>TRBJ1-1|TRBV7-9
ASSLEAGNTEAF
>TRBJ2-7|TRBV5-1
ASSLALSTYEQY
>TRBJ2-3|TRBV4-1
ASSQDLVLRPFTDTQY
>TRBJ2-3|TRBV5-1
ASSLQGARTDTQY
>TRBJ1-2|TRBV7-2
ASSLALTAPGGQGYT
>TRBJ1-5|TRBV28
ASRRLGNQPQH
>TRBJ2-3|TRBV5-6
ASSLSGSRADTQY
>TRBJ2-1|TRBV11-2
ASSLDRINNEQF
>TRBJ2-3|TRBV30
AWSVLGAQY
>TRBJ2-1|TRBV5-8
ASSPGTGGYNEQF
>TRBJ2-3|TRBV7-2
ASSSSALAGRDTQY
>TRBJ1-6|TRBV2
ASSAAPTGNNSPLH
>TRBJ1-1|TRBV15
ATSRETVRGNTEAF
>TRBJ2-3|TRBV7-2
ASGGRGLSRTDTQY
>TRBJ2-5|TRBV5-1
ASSGDSWVETQY
>TRBJ1-2|TRBV19
ASSSLDRGPGYT
>TRBJ2-1|TRBV18
ASSPRDRGSNEQF
>TRBJ1-1|TRBV6-6
ATRRTGSNTEAF
>TRBJ2-1|TRBV5-1
ASSSPLPNEQF
>TRBJ2-4|TRBV9
ASSVAGQGANIQY
>TRBJ1-2|TRBV27
ASTPNGDRYGYT
>TRBJ2-1|TRBV4-3
ASSQEVRAERAAYNEQF
>TRBJ2-5|TRBV2
ASNEGEQETQY
>TRBJ1-2|TRBV7-9
ASSPDGGAFYGYT
>TRBJ2-1|TRBV2
ASSGTSGYNEQF
>TRBJ1-1|TRBV19
ASTRTGRTEAF
>TRBJ2-7|TRBV6-1
ASSEETYYEQY
>TRBJ2-2|TRBV6-5
ASKGAGTGELF
>TRBJ1-6|TRBV6-1
ASSVVGRNSPLH
>TRBJ1-2|TRBV5-6
ASSLTVPTRGYT
>TRBJ2-1|TRBV4-2
ASSQDRGSYNEQF
>TRBJ2-2|TRBV5-4
ASSPRGGDTGELF
>TRBJ1-5|TRBV19
ASSMGQVNQPQH
>TRBJ2-2|TRBV7-2
ASSPPGTTNTGELF
>TRBJ1-1|TRBV30
AWSATGIRWGFEAF
>TRBJ2-2|TRBV7-2
ASSLAAVPPGELF
>TRBJ2-5|TRBV6-5
ASTPVASGGETQY
>TRBJ1-4|TRBV4-1
ASSHTGTNEKLF
>TRBJ1-1|TRBV30
AWSPTNTEAF
>TRBJ2-1|TRBV19
ASRGRGNEQF
>TRBJ2-1|TRBV18
ASSPQLLSSYNEQF
>TRBJ1-2|TRBV7-2
ASSGTGAYGYT
>TRBJ2-5|TRBV2
ASSGDWRPLQETQY
>TRBJ1-1|TRBV19
ASKDLEGADTEAF
>TRBJ2-7|TRBV6-5
ASSRQPSYEQY
>TRBJ2-6|TRBV10-3
AISSREGPGANVLT
>TRBJ2-7|TRBV5-4
ASSLDGIYEQY
>TRBJ1-2|TRBV25-1
ASSGPTGGGGYT
>TRBJ2-1|TRBV4-1
ASSRDAGDVNEQF
>TRBJ2-1|TRBV19
ASSVTISSYNEQF
>TRBJ2-7|TRBV28
ASRTGISYEQY
>TRBJ1-2|TRBV6-5
ASSSAGTYYGYT
>TRBJ1-5|TRBV19
ASRGPLNQPQH